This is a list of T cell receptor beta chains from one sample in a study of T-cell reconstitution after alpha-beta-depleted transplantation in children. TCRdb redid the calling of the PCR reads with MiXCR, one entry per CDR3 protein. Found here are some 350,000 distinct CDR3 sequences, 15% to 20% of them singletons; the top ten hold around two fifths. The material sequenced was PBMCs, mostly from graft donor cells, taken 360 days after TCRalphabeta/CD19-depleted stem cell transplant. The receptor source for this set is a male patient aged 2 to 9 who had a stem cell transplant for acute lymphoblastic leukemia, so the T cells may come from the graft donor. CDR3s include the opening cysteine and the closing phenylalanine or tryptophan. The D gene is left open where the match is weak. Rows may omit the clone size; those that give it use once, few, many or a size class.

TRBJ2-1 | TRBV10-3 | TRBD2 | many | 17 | TGTGCCATCAGTGAAAGGGCCGGGACTAGCGGGAGGAATGAGCAGTTCTTC | CAISERAGTSGRNEQFF
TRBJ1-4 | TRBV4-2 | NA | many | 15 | TGTGCCAGCAGCCAAGTCCTCCAGGGGAATGAAAAACTGTTTTTT | CASSQVLQGNEKLFF
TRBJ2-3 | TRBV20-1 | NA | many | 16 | TGCAGTGCTAGGGGCTGGGCGCTAGGAGTGGCAGATACGCAGTATTTT | CSARGWALGVADTQYF
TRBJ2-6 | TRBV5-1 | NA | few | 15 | TGCGCCAGCAGCTTCCTAGGAGATGGGGCCAACGTCCTGACTTTC | CASSFLGDGANVLTF
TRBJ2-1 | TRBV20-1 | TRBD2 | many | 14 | TGCAGTGCTCTGCTAGCGGGCTCCTACAATGAGCAGTTCTTC | CSALLAGSYNEQFF
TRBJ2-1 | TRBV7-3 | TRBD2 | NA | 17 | TGTGCCAGCAGCTTAGGTGCCGGAGGACTAGCCTACAATGAGCAGTTCTTC | CASSLGAGGLAYNEQFF
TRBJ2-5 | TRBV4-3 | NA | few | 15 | TGCGCCAGCAGCCAACAATCGACTACCCAAGAGACCCAGTACTTC | CASSQQSTTQETQYF
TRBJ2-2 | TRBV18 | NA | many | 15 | TGTGCCAGCTCACCACTCAGACCGAACACCGGGGAGCTGTTTTTT | CASSPLRPNTGELFF
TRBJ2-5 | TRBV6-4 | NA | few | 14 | TGTGCCAGCAGTGACTCGAGGACATCCGAGACCCAGTACTTC | CASSDSRTSETQYF
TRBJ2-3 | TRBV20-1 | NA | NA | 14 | TGCAGCCCTCTGAGGGCAGCCTCCATAGGTACGCAGTATTTT | CSPLRAASIGTQYF
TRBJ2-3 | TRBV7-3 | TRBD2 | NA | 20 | TGTGCCAGCAGCTTAAGGTCGGGACTAGCGGGAGGGCCTTTCCCAGATACGCAGTATTTT | CASSLRSGLAGGPFPDTQYF
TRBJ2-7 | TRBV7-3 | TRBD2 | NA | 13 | TGTGCCAGCAGCCCAGGACTAGGCTACGAGGAGTACTTC | CASSPGLGYEEYF
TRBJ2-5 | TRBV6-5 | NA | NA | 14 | TGTGCCAGCAGTTATCGACGACGGGGAGAGACCCAGTACTTC | CASSYRRRGETQYF
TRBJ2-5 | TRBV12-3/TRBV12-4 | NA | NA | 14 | TGTGCCAGCAGTTTTTCGTCTTTCGGGGAGACCCAGTACTTC | CASSFSSFGETQYF
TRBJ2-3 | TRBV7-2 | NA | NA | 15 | TGTGCCAGCAGCTTAGCCTCTGCTCCCACAGATACGCAGTATTTT | CASSLASAPTDTQYF
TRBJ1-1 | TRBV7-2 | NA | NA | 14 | TGTGCCAGCAGCTTAGTTACTATGAACACTGAAGCTTTCTTT | CASSLVTMNTEAFF
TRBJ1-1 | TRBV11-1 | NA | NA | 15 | TGTGCCAGCAGTTTAGGGAGGGGTCGGAACACTGAAGCTTTCTTT | CASSLGRGRNTEAFF
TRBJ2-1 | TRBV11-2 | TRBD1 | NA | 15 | TGTGCCAGCAGCTGGACAGGTCCCTCCTACAATGAGCAGTTCTTC | CASSWTGPSYNEQFF
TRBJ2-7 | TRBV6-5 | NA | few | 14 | TGTGCCAGCAGTTATCGGGACAATACCTACGAGCAGTACTTC | CASSYRDNTYEQYF
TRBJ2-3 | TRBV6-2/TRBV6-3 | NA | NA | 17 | TGTGCCAGCAGTTACCAGTCTTACGGGAGAAGCACAGATACGCAGTATTTT | CASSYQSYGRSTDTQYF
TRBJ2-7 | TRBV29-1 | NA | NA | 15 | TGCAGCGTTGAAGATGGAACAGGGAGGGGATACGAGCAGTACTTC | CSVEDGTGRGYEQYF
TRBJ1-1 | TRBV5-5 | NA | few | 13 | TGTGCCAGCAGCTCTATCATGAACACTGAAGCTTTCTTT | CASSSIMNTEAFF
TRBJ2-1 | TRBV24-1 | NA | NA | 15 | TGTGCCACCAGTCCCTCAGCGCCCCCCTACAATGAGCAGTTCTTC | CATSPSAPPYNEQFF
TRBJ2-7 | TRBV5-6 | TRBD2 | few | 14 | TGTGCCAGCAGCCTTCTAGCGGGTGGGGGCGAGCAGTACTTC | CASSLLAGGGEQYF
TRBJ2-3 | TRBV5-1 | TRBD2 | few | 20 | TGCGCCAGCAGCTTTTCCTGGACTAGCGGGAGGGCCGGGGACACAGATACGCAGTATTTT | CASSFSWTSGRAGDTDTQYF
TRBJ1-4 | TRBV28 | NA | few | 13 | TGTGCCAGCAAGACTTCAGTCGGGGAAAAACTGTTTTTT | CASKTSVGEKLFF
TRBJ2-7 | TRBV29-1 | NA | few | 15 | TGCAGCGTTAAGGGACTGACAGACGGCATGTACGAGCAGTACTTC | CSVKGLTDGMYEQYF
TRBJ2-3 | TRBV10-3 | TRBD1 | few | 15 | TGTGCCATCAGTGGGACAGGGTCCGCCACAGATACGCAGTATTTT | CAISGTGSATDTQYF
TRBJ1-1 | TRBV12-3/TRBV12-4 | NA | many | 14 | TGTGCCAGCAGTTTCCTACAGGGTTACACTGAAGCTTTCTTT | CASSFLQGYTEAFF
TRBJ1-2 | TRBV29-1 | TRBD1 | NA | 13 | TGCAGCGTTAGGGACAGCCTACTCTATGGCTACACCTTC | CSVRDSLLYGYTF
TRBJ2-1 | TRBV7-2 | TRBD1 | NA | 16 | TGTGCCAGCAGCTTAGGGGGGACAGGTGCATACAATGAGCAGTTCTTC | CASSLGGTGAYNEQFF
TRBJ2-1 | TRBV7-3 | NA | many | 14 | TGTGCCAGCAGCTTAACCGCTAGCTGGCATGAGCAGTTCTTC | CASSLTASWHEQFF
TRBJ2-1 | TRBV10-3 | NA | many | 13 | TGTGCCATCAGCGATGGGACCGACAATGAGCAGTTCTTC | CAISDGTDNEQFF
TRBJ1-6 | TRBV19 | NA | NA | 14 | TGTGCCAGTAGTCCCGGGACCGAGAATTCACCCCTCCACTTT | CASSPGTENSPLHF
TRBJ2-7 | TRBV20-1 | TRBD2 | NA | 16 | TGCAGTGCTAGAGACCCCGTCCGGGACTACTCCTACGAGCAGTACTTC | CSARDPVRDYSYEQYF
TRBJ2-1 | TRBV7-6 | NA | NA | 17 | TGTGCCAGCAGCCAATATAGGTTAAGGGCCACGTACAATGAGCAGTTCTTC | CASSQYRLRATYNEQFF
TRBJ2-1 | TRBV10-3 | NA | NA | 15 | TGTGCCATCAGTGCGGTCCTAGCGCCATACAATGAGCAGTTCTTC | CAISAVLAPYNEQFF
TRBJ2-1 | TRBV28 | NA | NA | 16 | TGTGCCATCGGCCTGGGACCTGACCTTGGGGGTAATGAGCAGTTCTTC | CAIGLGPDLGGNEQFF
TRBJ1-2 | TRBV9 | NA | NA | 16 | TGTGCCAGCAGCGTAGGGCTCCCGGGGGAAGGGGATGGCTACACCTTC | CASSVGLPGEGDGYTF
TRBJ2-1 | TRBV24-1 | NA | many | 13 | TGTGCCACCAGTGATTTCTCAGGGGATGAGCAGTTCTTC | CATSDFSGDEQFF
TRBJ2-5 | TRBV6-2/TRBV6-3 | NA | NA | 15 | TGTGCCAGCAGTTACTCGGGGGCGGGATCGGAGACCCAGTACTTC | CASSYSGAGSETQYF